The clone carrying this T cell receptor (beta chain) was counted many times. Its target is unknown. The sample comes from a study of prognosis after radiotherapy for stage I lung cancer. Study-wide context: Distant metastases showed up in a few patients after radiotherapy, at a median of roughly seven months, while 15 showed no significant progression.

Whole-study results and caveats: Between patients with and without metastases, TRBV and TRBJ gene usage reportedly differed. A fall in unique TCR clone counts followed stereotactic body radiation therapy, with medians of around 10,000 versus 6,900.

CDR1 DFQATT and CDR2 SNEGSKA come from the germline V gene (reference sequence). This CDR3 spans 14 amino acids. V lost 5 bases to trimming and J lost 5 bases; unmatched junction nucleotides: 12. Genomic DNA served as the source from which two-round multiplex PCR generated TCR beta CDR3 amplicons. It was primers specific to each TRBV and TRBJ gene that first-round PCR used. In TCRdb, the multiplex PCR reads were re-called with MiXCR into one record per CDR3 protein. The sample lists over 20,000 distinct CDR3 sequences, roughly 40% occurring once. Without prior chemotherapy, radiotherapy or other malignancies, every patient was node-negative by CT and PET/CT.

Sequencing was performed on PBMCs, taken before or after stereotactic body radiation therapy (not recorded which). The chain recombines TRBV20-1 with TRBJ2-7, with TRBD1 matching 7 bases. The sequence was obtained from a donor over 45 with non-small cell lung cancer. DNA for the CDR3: TGCAGTGCTCCCTACAGGGGTAGAGGAGACGAGCAGTACTTC. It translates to CSAPYRGRGDEQYF.